The 26 T cell receptor beta chains in this list originate from one sample, sequenced in a study of blood T cell repertoires in COVID-19. Here immunoSEQ multiplex PCR was the method, and the copy in TCRdb shows in-frame clones only, minus some. The sample lists 45,000 to 60,000 clones, around 86% seen once, with 13% to 15% in the top ten. The sequencing input was peripheral blood. These receptors were obtained from a human donor with acute or convalescent COVID-19. The donor label of this sample is uncertain.

V is TRBV6-5 and J is TRBJ2-1, with unresolved D. The germline V gene encodes CDR1 MNHEY and CDR2 SVGAGI. This CDR3 has 14 amino acids. The V gene lost 7 bases and the J gene lost 0 bases, with 10 bases spanning the gap. CDR3 bases: TGTGCCAGCACCCCCCTTAGCTCCTACAATGAGCAGTTCTTC. Its translation is CASTPLSSYNEQFF.

This chain links TRBV4-2 with TRBJ2-4; 9 bases match TRBD2. Per the germline V gene, CDR1 is LGHNA and CDR2 is YNFKEQ. CDR3 size: 20 residues. J was trimmed by 0 bases and V by 0 bases; bases with no gene match: 12. CDR3 region: CASSQDLVAGALLAKNIQYF. For the CDR3, the DNA is TGTGCCAGCAGCCAAGATCTAGTAGCGGGGGCACTTTTAGCCAAAAACATTCAGTACTTC.

This clone was seen a few times. This chain connects TRBV6-5 to TRBJ1-2; possible D gene TRBD1, 6 bases. Trimming left V 6 bases short and J 8 bases short, with 13 bases between. There are 12 residues in the CDR3. Germline CDR1 is MNHEY and CDR2 is SVGAGI. CDR3 amino acids: CASSQTGYGYTF. The CDR3 DNA reads TGTGCCAGCAGCCAAACAGGGTACGGCTACACCTTC.

This chain joins TRBV2 and TRBJ1-1; no clear D gene. Germline lookup yields CDR1 SNHLY and CDR2 FYNNEI. The CDR3 has 14 residues. V was trimmed by 3 bases and J by 0 bases, leaving 8 bases between them. The CDR3 coding sequence is TGTGCCAGCAGTGACCGGTTCCTGAACACTGAAGCTTTCTTT. It translates to CASSDRFLNTEAFF.

The chain is built from TRBV7-7 and TRBJ2-3, with unresolved D. Trimming took off 4 bases at V and 4 bases at J, with 9 bases between the two ends. The CDR3 length is 13 residues. Per germline, CDR1 SSHAT and CDR2 FNYEAQ (reference sequence). CDR3 in amino acids: CASSSQNADTQYF. The CDR3 DNA reads TGTGCCAGCAGCTCCCAGAACGCAGATACGCAGTATTTT.

The chain uses TRBV29-1 and TRBJ2-1, with no clear D. The CDR3 extends over 12 amino acids. The germline V gene encodes CDR1 SQVTM and CDR2 ANQGSEA. Trimming cost V 7 bases and J 6 bases, with 13 bases left between them. This CDR3 reads CSETWSGNEQFF. Here the CDR3 DNA reads TGCAGCGAGACGTGGTCAGGCAATGAGCAGTTCTTC.

The chain recombines TRBV7-9 with TRBJ1-2; 11 nucleotides line up with TRBD1. Germline V gene data show CDR1 as SEHNR and CDR2 as FQNEAQ (reference sequence). CDR3 length: 18 residues. V shed 1 base and J 0 bases; nucleotides not matched to a gene: 7. The CDR3 region is CASSLGWGQGEANYGYTF. DNA for the CDR3: TGTGCCAGCAGCTTAGGATGGGGACAGGGGGAAGCTAACTATGGCTACACCTTC.

V and J are TRBV4-3 and TRBJ1-4, with TRBD1 matching 9 bases. CDR1 LGHNA and CDR2 YSLEER come from the germline V gene. Trimming cost V 7 bases and J 1 base; bases outside gene matches: 4. The CDR3 sequence is 15 residues long. Written as DNA, the CDR3 is TGCGCCAGCACCGAGGGACAGGGAACTAATGAAAAACTGTTTTTT. This encodes CASTEGQGTNEKLFF.

The chain links TRBV5-1 to TRBJ2-2; 11 bases line up with TRBD2. Germline CDR1 SGHRS, CDR2 YFSETQ. The trim removed 1 base at V and 5 bases at J, leaving 4 bases unmatched. The CDR3 runs to 16 residues. The CDR3, as DNA: TGCGCCAGCAGCTTGACAACTAGCGGGGGTACCGGGGAGCTGTTTTTT. Translated, it gives CASSLTTSGGTGELFF.

The chain joins TRBV3-1 (or the pseudogene TRBV3-2) to TRBJ1-1; D is undetermined. The CDR3 loop spans 16 amino acids. Trimming stripped 0 bases from V and 1 base from J, with 12 bases between. Looked up from germline, CDR1 is LGHDT and CDR2 is YNNKEL (reference sequence). Here the CDR3 DNA reads TGTGCCAGCAGCCAAGATCGTTTTTACGGGAACACTGAAGCTTTCTTT. As protein: CASSQDRFYGNTEAFF.

The chain uses TRBV3-1 (or the pseudogene TRBV3-2) and TRBJ2-5; D unclear. Germline V lookup: CDR1 LGHDT, CDR2 YNNKEL (reference sequence). The V gene lost 1 base and the J gene lost 6 bases, with 6 bases spanning the gap. The CDR3 has 12 residues. The CDR3 sequence: CASSQVVKTQYF. The CDR3 nucleotides are TGTGCCAGCAGCCAAGTAGTGAAGACCCAGTACTTC.

This clone was seen a handful of times. The chain is built from TRBV7-8 and TRBJ2-3, with 10 bases that match TRBD2. The CDR3 contains 18 residues. V dropped 4 bases and J dropped 0; count of bases not matched to a gene: 10. From germline, CDR1 is SGHVS and CDR2 FQNEAQ. The CDR3 region has the DNA TGTGCCAGCAGCTCCGGACTAGCGGCCACCCCTAGCACAGATACGCAGTATTTT. This translates into CASSSGLAATPSTDTQYF.

The chain is built from TRBV6-2 or TRBV6-3 and TRBJ2-7; 12 bases are shared with TRBD2. This CDR3 has 17 residues. V gave up 2 bases and J gave up 7 bases; unmatched junction bases: 12. Germline assignment: CDR1 MNHEY and CDR2 SVGEGT. CDR3 sequence reads: CASSYSLAGGLAEEQYF. The CDR3 DNA follows: TGTGCCAGCAGTTACAGTCTAGCGGGAGGGCTGGCAGAAGAGCAGTACTTC.

This clone has a single count. V and J are TRBV11-3 and TRBJ1-1; TRBD1 agrees at 8 bases. This CDR3 is 15 amino acids long. CDR1 and CDR2 (germline): SGHNT, YENEEA. With 5 bases clipped from V and 2 bases from J, the junction kept 7 bases outside the gene matches. This chain's CDR3 is CASSVLGQVNTEAFF. In nucleotides, the CDR3 is TGTGCCAGCAGCGTTCTGGGACAGGTTAACACTGAAGCTTTCTTT.

Only a few counts were recorded for this clone. The V call is TRBV5-1, the J call TRBJ1-2, with 9 nucleotides matching TRBD1. The length of the CDR3 is 15 residues. Per germline, CDR1 SGHRS and CDR2 YFSETQ. J was trimmed by 7 bases and V by 3 bases; bases with no gene match: 10. In DNA, the CDR3 is TGCGCCAGCAGCTGGGGAGGACAGGGGTCGGGTGGCTACACCTTC. It is translated as CASSWGGQGSGGYTF.

This sequence joins TRBV19 and TRBJ1-2; TRBD1 agrees at 7 bases. Trimming removed 4 bases from V and 0 bases from J; junction bases left unmatched: 8. This CDR3 region has 16 residues. Germline CDR1 is LNHDA and CDR2 is SQIVND (reference sequence). In nucleotides, the CDR3 is TGTGCCAGTAGTAAAGAGGGGACAGTCTCTAACTATGGCTACACCTTC. This sequence encodes CASSKEGTVSNYGYTF.

The genes are TRBV29-1 and TRBJ1-3; D remains ambiguous. The CDR3 contains 12 residues. V lost 2 bases and J 4 bases, leaving 6 bases between the germline ends. Per germline, CDR1 SQVTM and CDR2 ANQGSEA. The CDR3 sequence is CSVEIQGNTIYF. The CDR3, as DNA: TGCAGCGTTGAAATACAGGGAAACACCATATATTTT. The variable domain in full, completed from reference TRBV29-1 and TRBJ1-3, reads SAVISQKPSRDICQRGTSLTIQCQVDSQVTMMFWYRQQPGQSLTLIATANQGSEATYESGFVIDKFPISRPNLTFSTLTVSNMSPEDSSIYLCSVEIQGNTIYFGEGSWLTVV.

The chain employs TRBV6-5 and TRBJ1-2; maybe TRBD1 (6 bases). V lost 10 bases, J lost 7 bases, and 22 bases lay in between. Looked up from germline, CDR1 is MNHEY and CDR2 is SVGAGI. CDR3 length: 14 residues. CDR3: CATQGRRLGVGYTF. Written as DNA, the CDR3 is TGTGCCACCCAGGGGAGAAGACTTGGCGTTGGCTACACCTTC.

The rearrangement joins TRBV5-6 to TRBJ2-7; 8 nucleotides align to TRBD1. This CDR3 has 14 residues. The germline gives CDR1 SGHDT, CDR2 YYEEEE. V trimming: 4 bases; J trimming: 4 bases; junction bases outside the gene matches: 7. As DNA, the CDR3 is TGTGCCAGCAGCCTCGGACAGGGAGTGTACGAGCAGTACTTC. Residues: CASSLGQGVYEQYF.

This clone was counted a single time. The chain joins TRBV6-2 or TRBV6-3 to TRBJ1-5; D possibly corresponds to TRBD1 (5 bases). CDR3 length: 17 amino acids. V was shortened by 4 bases and J by 0 bases, with 16 bases between the two germline ends. Germline CDR1 is MNHEY and CDR2 is SVGEGT. For the CDR3, the DNA is TGTGCCAGCAGTTCCCGGGGGGTCTTCTCTAGCAATCAGCCCCAGCATTTT. It is translated as CASSSRGVFSSNQPQHF.

The J gene is TRBJ1-3, the V gene TRBV3-1 (or the pseudogene TRBV3-2); D remains ambiguous. This CDR3 contains 14 residues. The germline V and J ends were trimmed by 8 bases and 0 bases, with 11 bases remaining between them. Germline lookup yields CDR1 LGHDT and CDR2 YNNKEL (reference sequence). The chain's CDR3 is CASGHIGSGNTIYF. CDR3 coding DNA: TGTGCCAGCGGGCACATAGGCTCTGGAAACACCATATATTTT.

The chain joins TRBV11-3 to TRBJ1-2, with a possible D match to TRBD1 (5 bases). Germline V gene data show CDR1 as SGHNT and CDR2 as YENEEA. V lost 4 bases and J lost 0, with 6 bases in between. The CDR3 is made up of 13 amino acids. CDR3 loop: CASSSDTNYGYTF. In nucleotides, the CDR3 is TGTGCCAGCAGCTCGGACACTAACTATGGCTACACCTTC.

The rearrangement joins TRBV24-1 to TRBJ2-2, with a tentative D call TRBD1 (6 bases). This CDR3 region has 14 residues. Trimming removed 0 bases from V and 7 bases from J, with 8 bases in between. Germline CDR1 is KGHDR and CDR2 is SFDVKD. The CDR3 DNA is TGTGCCACCAGTGATTTGCAGGGGCTCGGGGAGCTGTTTTTT. Protein product: CATSDLQGLGELFF.

The chain couples TRBV30 to TRBJ2-7, with TRBD2 identical over 10 bases. The CDR3 extends over 15 amino acids. J lost 7 bases, V lost 7 bases, and 16 bases had no gene match. Per germline, CDR1 GTSNPN and CDR2 SVGIG (reference sequence). CDR3 region: CASTFWTSGLKEQYF. In nucleotides, the CDR3 is TGTGCCTCGACCTTTTGGACTAGCGGTTTAAAGGAGCAGTACTTC.

The gene calls are TRBV2 and TRBJ1-5; 9 nucleotides match TRBD1. After removal of 6 bases from V and 5 bases from J, the junction contained 2 bases not matched to a gene. This CDR3 is built from 13 residues. CDR1 and CDR2 (germline): SNHLY, FYNNEI. The CDR3 DNA follows: TGTGCCAGCAGGGGACAGGGAGATCAGCCCCAGCATTTT. Residues: CASRGQGDQPQHF.

The chain employs TRBV2 and TRBJ2-5, with 8 bases aligning to TRBD2. The CDR3 consists of 15 residues. V dropped 7 bases and J dropped 0; count of bases not matched to a gene: 7. CDR1 is SNHLY, CDR2 FYNNEI, per germline. The CDR3 DNA is TGTGCCAGCAAAAGGACTAGCATAAACCAAGAGACCCAGTACTTC. Amino acid sequence: CASKRTSINQETQYF. Drawing the rest from reference TRBV2 and TRBJ2-5, the complete variable domain is EPEVTQTPSHQVTQMGQEVILRCVPISNHLYFYWYRQILGQKVEFLVSFYNNEISEKSEIFDDQFSVERPDGSNFTLKIRSTKLEDSAMYFCASKRTSINQETQYFGPGTRLLVL.